Below, 32 T cell receptor beta chains from the same sample are listed, as sequenced in a study of cytomegalovirus exposure and HLA in healthy donors. Primers: 60 Vbeta forward and 13 Jbeta reverse. Libraries were prepared by immunoSEQ multiplex PCR; TCRdb keeps only in-frame clonotypes and omits some of them. Of approximately 130,000 clones listed, 80% are singletons. Sample: PBMCs. All receptors derive from a woman in her thirties or forties in good health and CMV-seronegative.

The V call is TRBV5-1, the J call TRBJ2-7; TRBD1 matches at 7 bases. The CDR3 extends over 12 amino acids. The V gene's germline CDR1 is SGHRS and CDR2 YFSETQ. V dropped 4 bases and J dropped 4; count of bases not matched to a gene: 2. The CDR3 is CASSKQGYEQYF. The CDR3 DNA is TGCGCCAGCAGCAAACAGGGGTACGAGCAGTACTTC.

This chain's CDR3 is CASSKGSRRTDTQYF. In nucleotides, the CDR3 is TGTGCCAGCAGCAAAGGAAGCCGCCGGACAGATACGCAGTATTTT. This chain uses TRBV21-1 with TRBJ2-3; the table names TRBD2, a call not compared with the DNA. TRBV21-1 is classified as a pseudogene. The CDR3 totals 15 residues.

The chain uses TRBV7-2 and TRBJ2-7, with TRBD2 matching 9 bases. V dropped 2 bases and J dropped 5; count of bases not matched to a gene: 7. Per germline, CDR1 SGHTA and CDR2 FQGNSA. The CDR3 is 15 amino acids. CDR3 sequence: CASSLWREGLDEQYF. The CDR3 region has the DNA TGTGCCAGCAGCTTATGGCGGGAGGGCCTCGACGAGCAGTACTTC.

This rearrangement joins TRBV21-1 to TRBJ2-2; TRBD2 is the table's D call and was not checked against the DNA. TRBV21-1 is labeled a pseudogene. The CDR3 consists of 16 residues. The CDR3 sequence is CASSKEGRKNTGELFF. CDR3 sequence (DNA): TGTGCCAGCAGCAAGGAGGGACGGAAAAACACCGGGGAGCTGTTTTTT.

V gene TRBV2 combines with J gene TRBJ1-5; 10 bases are shared with TRBD1. In germline, CDR1 is SNHLY, CDR2 FYNNEI. The CDR3 contains 13 residues. The junction had 5 bases not matched to a gene; V was cut back by 9 bases and J by 6 bases. The CDR3 protein is CASGQGEGQPQHF. DNA of the CDR3: TGTGCCAGTGGACAGGGGGAGGGTCAGCCCCAGCATTTT.

J is TRBJ1-1 and V is TRBV27; no clear D gene. In germline, CDR1 is MNHEY, CDR2 SMNVEV (reference sequence). V dropped 3 bases and J dropped 8 bases, with 10 bases sitting between them. The length of the CDR3 is 12 residues. The CDR3 spells CASSFRGAEAFF. CDR3 nucleotide sequence: TGTGCCAGCAGTTTCCGGGGTGCCGAAGCTTTCTTT.

The J gene is TRBJ2-7, the V gene TRBV6-5; TRBD1 matches at 9 bases. The germline V gene has CDR1 MNHEY and CDR2 SVGAGI. The CDR3 covers 16 residues. V lost 4 bases to trimming and J lost 0 bases; unmatched junction nucleotides: 7. Here the CDR3 reads CASSSEQGAFSYEQYF. CDR3 bases: TGTGCCAGCAGTTCGGAACAGGGGGCCTTCTCCTACGAGCAGTACTTC.

The chain links TRBV9 to TRBJ2-5; 14 bases map to TRBD2. Losses at the gene ends were 2 bases for V and 5 bases for J; bases not matched to a gene: 5. The V gene's germline CDR1 is SGDLS and CDR2 YYNGEE. The CDR3 has 16 residues. Written as DNA, the CDR3 is TGTGCCAGCAGCGTCGGGACTAGCGGGAGCCATGAGACCCAGTACTTC. Translation gives CASSVGTSGSHETQYF.

This clone was detected once. The V call is TRBV5-4, the J call TRBJ1-4, with 7 positions matching TRBD1. CDR3 size: 15 residues. Germline CDR1 and CDR2: SGHNT and YYREEE (reference sequence). J lost 5 bases, V lost 4 bases, and 8 bases had no gene match. The CDR3 reads CASSQPGQQNEKLFF. The CDR3 DNA reads TGTGCCAGCAGCCAACCGGGACAGCAGAATGAAAAACTGTTTTTT.

The chain links TRBV7-9 to TRBJ1-1; TRBD1 might be the D (5 bases). Germline CDR1 reads SEHNR; CDR2 reads FQNEAQ (reference sequence). The CDR3 extends over 15 amino acids. The V end lost 5 bases, the J end lost 2 bases, and 15 bases lay between the germline ends. The CDR3 region has the DNA TGTGCCAGCAGCACGCCATGGGGGGATAACACTGAAGCTTTCTTT. This encodes CASSTPWGDNTEAFF. The full variable domain, its missing parts supplied by reference TRBV7-9 and TRBJ1-1, is DTGVSQNPRHKITKRGQNVTFRCDPISEHNRLYWYRQTLGQGPEFLTYFQNEAQLEKSRLLSDRFSAERPKGSFSTLEIQRTEQGDSAMYLCASSTPWGDNTEAFFGQGTRLTVV.

V usage is TRBV19 and J usage is TRBJ2-7; 14 bases match TRBD2. The germline gives CDR1 LNHDA, CDR2 SQIVND (reference sequence). CDR3 length: 15 residues. After removal of 6 bases from V and 2 bases from J, the junction contained 3 bases not matched to a gene. The CDR3 DNA reads TGTGCCAGTAGGGGACTAGCGGGAGATGCCTACGAGCAGTACTTC. Amino acid sequence: CASRGLAGDAYEQYF.

The chain uses TRBV6-1 and TRBJ1-2; 12 bases are a match to TRBD1. Per germline, CDR1 MNHNS and CDR2 SASEGT. CDR3 length: 14 residues. The V gene end was trimmed by 3 bases and the J gene end by 7 bases; junction bases not matched to a gene: 3. CDR3 DNA: TGTGCCAGCAGTGACCGGGACAGGGGGCTTGGCTACACCTTC. Residues: CASSDRDRGLGYTF.

The chain is built from TRBV18 and TRBJ2-3; the match to TRBD2 covers 8 bases. Losses at the gene ends were 10 bases for V and 3 bases for J; bases not matched to a gene: 9. The CDR3 contains 14 residues. CDR1 KGHSH and CDR2 LQKENI come from the germline V gene. The CDR3 sequence: CATRSGDGTDTQYF. DNA for the CDR3: TGTGCCACCCGTAGCGGGGATGGGACAGATACGCAGTATTTT.

The table lists this clone with a few counts. V usage is TRBV27 and J usage is TRBJ1-1; TRBD1 is a possible D gene (6 bases). Germline V CDR1 and CDR2: MNHEY, SMNVEV (reference sequence). There are 15 residues in the CDR3. V was pared by 3 bases and J by 1 base, with 12 bases between. CDR3 region: CASSFRGTRNTEAFF. The CDR3 DNA reads TGTGCCAGCAGTTTCCGAGGGACAAGGAACACTGAAGCTTTCTTT.

This chain connects TRBV28 to TRBJ1-2; no clear D. Trimming left V 3 bases short and J 3 bases short, with 8 bases between. The V gene's germline CDR1 is MDHEN and CDR2 SYDVKM. The CDR3 runs to 13 residues. This CDR3 reads CASSFGGDYGYTF. The CDR3 nucleotides read TGTGCCAGCAGTTTCGGCGGGGACTATGGCTACACCTTC.

The V and J genes are TRBV10-2 and TRBJ2-5; TRBD2 aligns across 10 bases. The CDR3 is 16 residues long. Germline CDR1 and CDR2: WSHSY and SAAADI. The trim removed 6 bases at V and 3 bases at J, leaving 10 bases unmatched. CDR3 residues: CASRDRSGGTKETQYF. The CDR3 DNA reads TGCGCCAGCAGAGACCGTAGCGGGGGGACCAAAGAGACCCAGTACTTC.

This chain uses TRBV6-6 with TRBJ1-3; 8 positions match TRBD1. The CDR3 loop spans 16 amino acids. In germline, CDR1 is MNHNY, CDR2 SVGAGI (reference sequence). After removal of 6 bases from V and 0 bases from J, the junction contained 7 bases not matched to a gene. The CDR3 here is CASSRTGSSSGNTIYF. The CDR3 bases are TGTGCCAGCAGCCGGACAGGGAGTTCCTCTGGAAACACCATATATTTT.

The chain carries TRBV4-3 and TRBJ2-3; no firm D call. The CDR3 spans 14 residues. Trimming left V 1 base short and J 5 bases short, with 10 bases between. Germline CDR1 LGHNA, CDR2 YSLEER. The CDR3, as DNA: TGCGCCAGCAGCCAAGGGTACGCAGTAGATACGCAGTATTTT. Amino acids: CASSQGYAVDTQYF.

The V call is TRBV7-6, the J call TRBJ2-7; 8 nucleotides match TRBD1. Germline V lookup: CDR1 SGHVS, CDR2 FNYEAQ. V shed 5 bases and J 2 bases; nucleotides not matched to a gene: 8. There are 15 residues in the CDR3. As DNA, the CDR3 is TGTGCCAGCAGCCCATTACAGGGGGGAGCCTACGAGCAGTACTTC. Encoded protein: CASSPLQGGAYEQYF.

The chain has TRBV7-9 and TRBJ1-2, with D tentatively TRBD1 (5 bases). V was pared by 1 base and J by 4 bases, with 10 bases between. The CDR3 totals 14 residues. Germline lookup yields CDR1 SEHNR and CDR2 FQNEAQ (reference sequence). In DNA form, the CDR3 reads TGTGCCAGCAGCTTAGATCTGGGACTCTATGGCTACACCTTC. Translating gives CASSLDLGLYGYTF.

CDR3: CASSSQSGGAQETQYF. The CDR3 DNA reads as TGCGCCAGCAGCTCTCAAAGCGGGGGGGCCCAAGAGACCCAGTACTTC. V is TRBV5-1 and J is TRBJ2-5, with 10 bases identical to TRBD2. This CDR3 comprises 16 residues. The V gene's germline CDR1 is SGHRS and CDR2 YFSETQ. Trimming removed 3 bases from V and 1 base from J; junction bases left unmatched: 6.

This clone was seen more than once but under ten times. J is TRBJ2-2 and V is TRBV7-2, with D possibly matching TRBD2 (6 bases). CDR1 and CDR2 from the germline V gene are SGHTA and FQGNSA. The germline V and J ends were trimmed by 1 base and 0 bases, with 6 bases remaining between them. This CDR3 spans 15 amino acids. The CDR3 bases are TGTGCCAGCAGCTTAGGGGGGGCGAACACCGGGGAGCTGTTTTTT. It specifies CASSLGGANTGELFF.

The CDR3 bases are TGCAGCGTCGGACTAGCGGGAGGTTACGAGCAGTACTTC. It codes for CSVGLAGGYEQYF. The gene calls are TRBV29-1 and TRBJ2-7; 14 positions match TRBD2. The CDR3 is 13 residues long. Germline assignment: CDR1 SQVTM and CDR2 ANQGSEA. V was clipped by 6 bases and J by 4 bases; unmatched bases: 2.

V usage is TRBV7-2 and J usage is TRBJ1-3; D is unresolved. Looked up from germline, CDR1 is SGHTA and CDR2 is FQGNSA. CDR3 size: 15 residues. Trimming shortened V by 4 bases and J by 0 bases, and 10 bases separated the two germline ends. The CDR3 region is CASSSEGGSGNTIYF. In DNA form, the CDR3 reads TGTGCCAGCAGCTCCGAGGGTGGCTCTGGAAACACCATATATTTT.

This clone was observed a handful of times. V usage is TRBV7-8 and J usage is TRBJ1-4; 10 bases are shared with TRBD1. Per germline, CDR1 SGHVS and CDR2 FQNEAQ. The ends lost 4 bases at V and 0 bases at J; junction bases unmatched: 2. The CDR3 sequence is 16 residues long. The chain's CDR3 is CASSYGQGATNEKLFF. The CDR3, as DNA: TGTGCCAGCAGCTACGGACAGGGGGCAACTAATGAAAAACTGTTTTTT.

J is TRBJ2-3 and V is TRBV5-1, with a weak D call TRBD2 (6 bases). The ends were cut back, 0 bases at V and 2 bases at J, with 13 bases in the middle. The CDR3 totals 16 residues. Germline V gene lookup returns CDR1 SGHRS and CDR2 YFSETQ. The CDR3: CASSLEVRGFTDTQYF. As DNA, the CDR3 is TGCGCCAGCAGCTTGGAGGTTCGGGGGTTCACAGATACGCAGTATTTT.

This clone was detected only a few times. The chain employs TRBV2 and TRBJ2-7; 8 bases are a match to TRBD2. The CDR3 is 13 amino acids. From germline, CDR1 is SNHLY and CDR2 FYNNEI. Germline trimming cut 6 bases from V and 7 bases from J; bases unmatched to any gene: 8. The CDR3 sequence: CASRAGTRGEQYF. The CDR3 DNA reads as TGTGCCAGCAGGGCCGGGACTAGGGGTGAGCAGTACTTC.

This sequence joins TRBV6-5 and TRBJ2-3, with TRBD1 matching over 8 bases. In germline, CDR1 is MNHEY, CDR2 SVGAGI. The CDR3 spans 16 residues. Unmatched junction bases numbered 3, after V lost 0 bases and J lost 1 base. CDR3 protein: CASSYSKGQGTDTQYF. For the CDR3, the DNA is TGTGCCAGCAGTTACTCGAAGGGACAGGGCACAGATACGCAGTATTTT.

V and J are TRBV4-2 and TRBJ2-3; no firm D call. This CDR3 region has 13 residues. Germline assignment: CDR1 LGHNA and CDR2 YNFKEQ. Trimming stripped 1 base from V and 3 bases from J, with 5 bases between. The CDR3: CASSQGRTDTQYF. The CDR3 nucleotides read TGTGCCAGCAGCCAAGGTAGAACAGATACGCAGTATTTT.

The chain recombines TRBV18 with TRBJ2-7; D call uncertain. CDR1 is KGHSH, CDR2 LQKENI, per germline. Trimming pared 0 bases from V and 5 bases from J, leaving 17 bases between. This CDR3 contains 16 residues. In DNA form, the CDR3 reads TGTGCCAGCTCACCACCTTCGATAAGGATTCAGGACGAGCAGTACTTC. It specifies CASSPPSIRIQDEQYF.

The rearrangement links TRBV7-3 to TRBJ2-1; 12 positions match TRBD2. V was clipped by 4 bases and J by 6 bases; unmatched bases: 7. This CDR3 spans 16 amino acids. Germline V lookup: CDR1 SGHTA, CDR2 FQGTGA. The CDR3 region has the DNA TGTGCCAGCAGCTCTCCTAGCGGGAGGGCCGCCAATGAGCAGTTCTTC. This sequence encodes CASSSPSGRAANEQFF.

The rearrangement links TRBV7-2 to TRBJ2-1; 11 nucleotides match TRBD2. The CDR3 covers 15 residues. The V gene's germline CDR1 is SGHTA and CDR2 FQGNSA. J was trimmed by 9 bases and V by 4 bases; bases with no gene match: 8. The CDR3 nucleotides read TGTGCCAGCAGCTACGGACTAGCGGGTTCAGGTGAGCAGTTCTTC. Encoded protein: CASSYGLAGSGEQFF.